The 20 T cell receptor beta chains below all came from one sample that was sequenced in a study of lymphopenia after photon versus proton radiotherapy (dated by TCRdb to the late 2010s). Receptors were amplified or captured by the immunoSEQ multiplex PCR assay. Here the immuneACCESS table is served through TCRdb, limited to in-frame sequences with V and J called. Missing clones are a known gap in these copies; in checked studies unresolved V genes cover under half, and the rest lacks a known reason. This sample holds tens of thousands of clones; around 83% were observed only once. The top ten clones comprise just under 30% of the sample. Sequencing used peripheral blood, obtained from a patient treated with photon-based radiotherapy. The receptors derive from a man between 50 and 59 years old with gastric cancer.

The chain combines TRBV19 with TRBJ1-5; TRBD1 matches at 7 bases. The germline gives CDR1 LNHDA, CDR2 SQIVND (reference sequence). V was clipped by 6 bases and J by 4 bases; unmatched bases: 9. The CDR3 loop spans 15 amino acids. The CDR3 DNA reads TGTGCCAGTAGCGCCGGACAGGCTAATAATCAGCCCCAGCATTTT. Its translation is CASSAGQANNQPQHF.

V and J are TRBV5-1 and TRBJ2-3; 11 nucleotides agree with TRBD2. This CDR3 has 16 residues. Germline-derived CDR1 and CDR2 are SGHRS and YFSETQ. V gave up 3 bases and J gave up 6 bases; unmatched junction bases: 9. DNA for the CDR3: TGCGCCAGCAGCTCCCTAACTAGCGGGAGTACTGATACGCAGTATTTT. This sequence encodes CASSSLTSGSTDTQYF.

The chain links TRBV5-6 to TRBJ2-7; D could derive from TRBD1 or TRBD2 (5 bases each). CDR3 length: 12 residues. V gave up 0 bases and J gave up 5 bases, with 6 bases separating them. Looked up from germline, CDR1 is SGHDT and CDR2 is YYEEEE. The CDR3 sequence: CASSLVGDEQYF. Written as DNA, the CDR3 is TGTGCCAGCAGCTTGGTGGGGGACGAGCAGTACTTC.

In its sample, this clone was seen a few times. The chain employs TRBV7-8 and TRBJ1-2; no clear D gene. Germline V lookup: CDR1 SGHVS, CDR2 FQNEAQ. V lost 3 bases and J 0 bases, leaving 14 bases between the germline ends. CDR3 length: 16 amino acids. The CDR3 region is CASSLRDVGANYGYTF. In DNA, the CDR3 is TGTGCCAGCAGCTTGAGAGACGTGGGCGCTAACTATGGCTACACCTTC. Together with reference TRBV7-8 and TRBJ1-2, the CDR3 gives the full variable domain: GAGVSQSPRYKVAKRGQDVALRCDPISGHVSLFWYQQALGQGPEFLTYFQNEAQLDKSGLPSDRFFAERPEGSVSTLKIQRTQQEDSAVYLCASSLRDVGANYGYTFGSGTRLTVV.

The chain employs TRBV11-2 and TRBJ1-4; TRBD1 agrees at 9 bases. Losses at the gene ends were 3 bases for V and 6 bases for J; bases not matched to a gene: 5. The germline V gene has CDR1 SGHAT and CDR2 FQNNGV. The CDR3 has 15 amino acids. The CDR3 sequence is CASSFGQGRDEKLFF. The CDR3 nucleotides are TGTGCCAGCAGCTTCGGACAGGGGCGAGATGAAAAACTGTTTTTT.

This chain joins TRBV9 and TRBJ2-2, with D possibly being TRBD2 (6 bases). Per germline, CDR1 SGDLS and CDR2 YYNGEE. Trimming took off 4 bases at V and 5 bases at J, with 15 bases between the two ends. The CDR3 sequence is 15 residues long. The CDR3 sequence: CASSPLGRETGELFF. In nucleotides, the CDR3 is TGTGCCAGCAGCCCCCTCGGGCGGGAAACCGGGGAGCTGTTTTTT.

The J gene is TRBJ1-4, the V gene TRBV7-8; D ambiguous. Germline CDR1 reads SGHVS; CDR2 reads FQNEAQ. V shed 7 bases and J shed 7 bases, with 16 bases lying between them. CDR3 size: 14 residues. The CDR3 here is CASTRLWPGEKLFF. CDR3 nucleotide sequence: TGTGCCAGCACCCGGTTATGGCCGGGTGAAAAACTGTTTTTT.

This clone appeared once. The chain employs TRBV6-5 and TRBJ2-2; D is undetermined. The CDR3 totals 13 residues. Trimming cost V 0 bases and J 6 bases, with 5 bases left between them. CDR1 is MNHEY and CDR2 is SVGAGI in the germline V gene. CDR3 in DNA: TGTGCCAGCAGTTACTCGATCGCCGGGGAGCTGTTTTTT. Its translation is CASSYSIAGELFF.

The V gene is TRBV5-8, the J gene TRBJ2-1; 9 positions match TRBD1. This CDR3 contains 15 residues. V lost 6 bases and J lost 8; bases outside the gene matches: 12. Germline V gives CDR1 SGHTS, CDR2 YDEGEE. CDR3 nucleotide sequence: TGTGCCAGCATCCAGGGCGGGACAGGGTACCATGAGCAGTTCTTC. Its translation: CASIQGGTGYHEQFF.

The chain links TRBV6-5 to TRBJ1-5; no definite D call. Trimming stripped 5 bases from V and 13 bases from J, with 15 bases between. This CDR3 comprises 12 residues. The germline V gene encodes CDR1 MNHEY and CDR2 SVGAGI. This CDR3 is CASSTYGDMQHF. In DNA, the CDR3 is TGTGCCAGCAGTACCTACGGGGATATGCAGCATTTT.

The chain recombines TRBV5-6 with TRBJ2-1, with 12 bases aligning to TRBD2. The CDR3 covers 14 residues. The V gene end was trimmed by 4 bases and the J gene end by 8 bases; junction bases not matched to a gene: 4. CDR1 SGHDT and CDR2 YYEEEE come from the germline V gene. CDR3 protein: CASSDRLAGDEQFF. The CDR3 coding sequence is TGTGCCAGCAGCGATCGACTAGCGGGAGATGAGCAGTTCTTC.

This clone was found a few times. The chain has TRBV7-3 and TRBJ2-7; D gene uncertain. The V and J ends lost 5 bases and 0 bases respectively, with 2 bases between them. The CDR3 spans 11 residues. CDR1 is SGHTA, CDR2 FQGTGA, per germline. CDR3 sequence (DNA): TGTGCCAGCAGCCCCTCCTACGAGCAGTACTTC. It encodes CASSPSYEQYF.

The V gene is TRBV20-1, the J gene TRBJ2-1; D remains unclear. The CDR3 has 11 residues. Germline V gene data show CDR1 as DFQATT and CDR2 as SNEGSKA (reference sequence). V dropped 5 bases and J dropped 10 bases, with 12 bases sitting between them. CDR3 bases: TGCAGTGCTTTATTTAGCAGCGAGCAGTTCTTC. This encodes CSALFSSEQFF.

This clone was seen a single time. CDR3: CASSPKAGEVYEQYF. For the CDR3, the DNA is TGTGCCAGCAGCCCCAAAGCGGGAGAGGTCTACGAGCAGTACTTC. The rearrangement joins TRBV9 to TRBJ2-7; 8 positions match TRBD2. The CDR3 loop spans 15 amino acids. V gave up 4 bases and J gave up 3 bases; unmatched junction bases: 9. Per the germline V gene, CDR1 is SGDLS and CDR2 is YYNGEE.

The rearrangement joins TRBV15 to TRBJ1-5; TRBD1 is a possible D gene (5 bases). CDR3 size: 15 residues. From germline, CDR1 is LNHNV and CDR2 YYDKDF (reference sequence). V was shortened by 0 bases and J by 6 bases, with 12 bases between the two germline ends. CDR3 protein: CATSRDGREGQPQHF. In DNA, the CDR3 is TGTGCCACCAGCAGAGACGGCAGGGAGGGTCAGCCCCAGCATTTT.

This chain connects TRBV5-4 to TRBJ1-6, with D uncertain. The V gene lost 4 bases and the J gene lost 7 bases, with 12 bases spanning the gap. The CDR3 sequence is 14 residues long. Germline lookup yields CDR1 SGHNT and CDR2 YYREEE (reference sequence). The CDR3 DNA reads TGTGCCAGCAGCCCGGATCTCCAAAATTCACCCCTCCACTTT. It yields the protein CASSPDLQNSPLHF.

The chain has TRBV28 and TRBJ2-3; 12 bases match TRBD1. CDR1 is MDHEN, CDR2 SYDVKM, per germline. The CDR3 contains 14 residues. The V segment lost 4 bases and the J segment 5 bases; nucleotides outside the gene matches: 1. The DNA of the CDR3 is TGTGCCAGCAGTTGGGACAGGGGGCAAGATACGCAGTATTTT. Its translation: CASSWDRGQDTQYF.

The chain couples TRBV2 to TRBJ2-3; no clear D gene. Trimming removed 7 bases at V and 0 bases at J, with 14 bases between. This CDR3 comprises 15 residues. In germline, CDR1 is SNHLY, CDR2 FYNNEI. The CDR3 is CASMPQSRSTDTQYF. The CDR3 bases are TGTGCCAGCATGCCTCAAAGCCGGAGCACAGATACGCAGTATTTT.

The chain couples TRBV12-5 to TRBJ2-1; 7 bases agree with TRBD1. Germline values: CDR1 LGHNT, CDR2 FRNRAP. Trimming at V came to 1 base and at J to 12 bases, leaving 18 bases not matched to a gene. This CDR3 has 17 residues. CDR3 coding DNA: TGTGCTAGTGGTTTGGCCACCAGTTTGCAGACAGGGCGGAGGCAGTTCTTC. This codes for CASGLATSLQTGRRQFF. Based on the CDR3 plus reference TRBV12-5 and TRBJ2-1, the full variable domain is DARVTQTPRHKVTEMGQEVTMRCQPILGHNTVFWYRQTMMQGLELLAYFRNRAPLDDSGMPKDRFSAEMPDATLATLKIQPSEPRDSAVYFCASGLATSLQTGRRQFFGPGTRLTVL.

The rearrangement links TRBV28 to TRBJ2-5, with TRBD2 as a possible D gene (6 bases). Germline assignment: CDR1 MDHEN and CDR2 SYDVKM. Trimming cost V 5 bases and J 4 bases, with 20 bases left between them. The CDR3 extends over 16 amino acids. CDR3 sequence reads: CASSPTGAFPGETQYF. The DNA for the CDR3 is TGTGCCAGCAGTCCCACGGGAGCCTTTCCGGGAGAGACCCAGTACTTC.